A single sample gave rise to the 2 T cell receptor beta chains below, sequenced in a study of spatial heterogeneity in lung cancer. This sample's time point: sample taken at primary tumor resection. TCRdb processed the 5' RACE reads anew with MiXCR; each CDR3 protein has one entry. Among some 22,000 distinct CDR3 sequences listed, approximately 3% were seen once. These TCRs are of unknown antigen specificity. General study findings and limits: The number of expanded tumor alpha and beta chains correlated with mutation number.

The material sequenced was lung tumor tissue, taken at surgery. Every receptor here comes from a male donor with early-stage non-small cell lung cancer.

This clonotype was recorded many times. J is TRBJ1-6 and V is TRBV30, with 9 bases lining up with TRBD1. Unmatched junction bases numbered 5, after V lost 2 bases and J lost 9 bases. Looked up from germline, CDR1 is GTSNPN and CDR2 is SVGIG (reference sequence). This CDR3 contains 14 residues. CDR3 nucleotide sequence: TGTGCCTGGAGTTTGGGACAGGGATTTTCACCCCTCCACTTT. Translated: CAWSLGQGFSPLHF.

This clonotype was seen many times. A read error may produce the germline difference seen at one junction end. The genes are TRBV7-7 and TRBJ2-1, with 7 positions matching TRBD2. Germline V gene data show CDR1 as SSHAT and CDR2 as FNYEAQ (reference sequence). The CDR3 is made up of 15 amino acids. This CDR3 is CASSPGLMPIDEQFF. In DNA, the CDR3 is TGTGCTAGCAGCCCGGGACTAATGCCCATTGATGAGCAGTTCTTC.